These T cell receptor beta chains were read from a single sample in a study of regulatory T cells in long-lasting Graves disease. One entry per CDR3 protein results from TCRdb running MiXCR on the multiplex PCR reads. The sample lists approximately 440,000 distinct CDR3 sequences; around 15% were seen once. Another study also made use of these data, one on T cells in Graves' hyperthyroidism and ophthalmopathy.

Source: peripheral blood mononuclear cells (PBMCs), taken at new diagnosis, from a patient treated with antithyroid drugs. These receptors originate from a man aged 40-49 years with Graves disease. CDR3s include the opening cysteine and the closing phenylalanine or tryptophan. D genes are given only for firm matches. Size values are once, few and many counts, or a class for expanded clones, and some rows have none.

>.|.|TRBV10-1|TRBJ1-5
TGCGCCAGCAGTGGGGGGACGGATCAGCCCCAGCATTTT
CASSGGTDQPQHF
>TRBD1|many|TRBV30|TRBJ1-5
TGTGCCTGGAGTCAAGGGCAGGGGGCTCAGCCCCAGCATTTT
CAWSQGQGAQPQHF
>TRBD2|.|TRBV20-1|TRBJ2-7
TGCAGTGCTACCCAACTAGCGGGGAGTCGGTACGAGCAGTACTTC
CSATQLAGSRYEQYF
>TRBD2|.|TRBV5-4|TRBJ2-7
TGTGCCAGCAGTTCACATAGCGGGAACTACGAGCAGTACTTC
CASSSHSGNYEQYF
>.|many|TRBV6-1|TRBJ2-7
TGTGCCAGCAGTGAACCGGCGACCAGGGTCGCCTACGAGCAGTACTTC
CASSEPATRVAYEQYF
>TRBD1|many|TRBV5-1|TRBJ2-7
TGCGCCAGCAGCTTCAACAGGGGGGCCTACGAGCAGTACTTC
CASSFNRGAYEQYF
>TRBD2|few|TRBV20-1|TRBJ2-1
TGCAGTGCTAGACCCGTCCGGGGGAGGGCCCTTGAGCAGTTCTTC
CSARPVRGRALEQFF
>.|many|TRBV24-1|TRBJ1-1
TGTGCCACCAGTGACTCAACACCTGCTGCAGAAGCTTTCTTT
CATSDSTPAAEAFF
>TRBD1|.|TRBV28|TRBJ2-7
TGTGCCAGCAGTCTCAGACAGGGGGGGGACTTCTCCTACGAGCAGTACTTC
CASSLRQGGDFSYEQYF
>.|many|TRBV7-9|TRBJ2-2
TGTGCCAGCAGCTTAGGGTGGAACACCGGGGAGCTGTTTTTT
CASSLGWNTGELFF
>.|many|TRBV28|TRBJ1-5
TGTGCCAGCAGTTTCCCCGGGCTACCATGGGCCCAGCATTTT
CASSFPGLPWAQHF
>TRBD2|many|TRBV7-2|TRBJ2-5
TGTGCCAGCCTCGAAAGCGGGAGCCGGGGGGAGACCCAGTACTTC
CASLESGSRGETQYF
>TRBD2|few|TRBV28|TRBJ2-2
TGTGCCAGCAGTTTAACGGGGGGGGCCGGGGAGCTGTTTTTT
CASSLTGGAGELFF
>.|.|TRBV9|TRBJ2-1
TGTGCCAGCAGCGTACGCGGGGATCCCTACAATGAGCAGTTCTTC
CASSVRGDPYNEQFF
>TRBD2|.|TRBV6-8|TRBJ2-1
TGTGCCAGCAGTTACTCGACTAGCGGGAGGGACTTCTCCTACAATGAGCAGTTCTTC
CASSYSTSGRDFSYNEQFF
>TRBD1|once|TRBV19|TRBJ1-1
TGTGCCAGTAGTATCCCTCCCCGACAGGGGGCGAGGGCTAACACTGAAGCTTTCTTT
CASSIPPRQGARANTEAFF
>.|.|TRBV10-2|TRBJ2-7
TGCGCCAGCACCGATACCTACGAGCAGTACTTC
CASTDTYEQYF
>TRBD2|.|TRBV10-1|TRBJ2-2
TGCGCCAGCAGTGCGAGCGGGATTTCGGGCACCGGGGAGCTGTTTTTT
CASSASGISGTGELFF
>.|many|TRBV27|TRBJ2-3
TGTGCCAGCAGTTTTGGTCTTCCCACAGATACGCAGTATTTT
CASSFGLPTDTQYF
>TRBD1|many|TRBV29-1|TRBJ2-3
TGCAGCGTTTCTGCAGGGGGCACCGTAAATTTT
CSVSAGGTVNF
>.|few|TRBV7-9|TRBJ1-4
TGTGCCAGCAGCGAGATAACTAATGAAAAACTGTTTTTT
CASSEITNEKLFF
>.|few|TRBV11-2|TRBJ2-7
TGTGCCAGCAGCGCGGTGGCATCCGGGGCCAGCGAGCAGTACTTC
CASSAVASGASEQYF
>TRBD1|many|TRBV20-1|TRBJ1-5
TGCAGCCTAACTGGACAGGGAAATCAGCCCCAGCATTTT
CSLTGQGNQPQHF
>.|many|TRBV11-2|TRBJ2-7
TGTGCCAGCAGCTTAGGGGGCCCCGAGCAGTACTTC
CASSLGGPEQYF
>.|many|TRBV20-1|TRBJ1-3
TGCAGTGTTCCGACTGATAATAGGGCTGGAAACACCATATATTTT
CSVPTDNRAGNTIYF
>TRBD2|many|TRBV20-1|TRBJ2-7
TGCAGTGCTAGAGATTACCAGCGGGAGGGGGGGGAGCAGTACTTC
CSARDYQREGGEQYF
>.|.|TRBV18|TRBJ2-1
TGTGCCAGCTCACCACCGAACTCCCTGTCCCCCTACAATGAGCAGTTCTTC
CASSPPNSLSPYNEQFF
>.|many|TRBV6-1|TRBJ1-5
TGTGCCAGCACTAACGGCGACGGTAGGAATCAGCCCCAGCATTTT
CASTNGDGRNQPQHF
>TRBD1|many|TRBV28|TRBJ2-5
TGTGCCAGCTCCGGGACAGGGGGCCGGGAGACCCAGTACTTC
CASSGTGGRETQYF
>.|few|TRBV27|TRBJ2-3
TGTGCCAGCAGTCCCCCGGTTTCTCCTAATACGCAGTATTTT
CASSPPVSPNTQYF
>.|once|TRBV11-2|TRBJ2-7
TGTGCCAGCAGCTTAGGTTGGGGGAGCTCCTACGAGCAGTACTTC
CASSLGWGSSYEQYF
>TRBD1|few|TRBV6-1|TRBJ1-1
TGTGCCAGCAGTAGGACAGGGGCTGAAGCTTTCTTT
CASSRTGAEAFF
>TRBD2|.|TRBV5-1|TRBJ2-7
TGCGCCAGCAGCTTAGCACTAGCGGGAGGGGGCGAGCAGTACTTC
CASSLALAGGGEQYF
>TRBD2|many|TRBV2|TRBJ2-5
TGTGCCAGCAGCGTTTTAGCGGGAGGCGAGACCCAGTACTTC
CASSVLAGGETQYF
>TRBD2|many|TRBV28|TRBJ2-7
TGTGCCAGCAGTGCGACCGCGGGACTAGCGGCCTACGAGCAGTACTTC
CASSATAGLAAYEQYF
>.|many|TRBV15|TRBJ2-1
TGTGCCACCAGCAGAGAGAACGAGCAGTTCTTC
CATSRENEQFF
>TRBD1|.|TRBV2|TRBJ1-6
TGTGCCAGCACAAAGGGACAGGGATATTCACCCCTCCACTTT
CASTKGQGYSPLHF
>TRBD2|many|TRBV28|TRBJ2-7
TGTGCCACCTCGCGGGGGGGAGGACTTTACGAGCAGTACTTC
CATSRGGGLYEQYF
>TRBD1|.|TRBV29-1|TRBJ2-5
TGCAGCGTTGAAGTGGACAGGGGTTCTCAGTACTTC
CSVEVDRGSQYF
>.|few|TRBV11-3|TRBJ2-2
TGTGCCAGCAGCCTCTTCATCACCGGGGAGCTGTTTTTT
CASSLFITGELFF
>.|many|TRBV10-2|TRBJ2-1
TGCGCCAGCAGCCGAACTAGCCAGGGGGTCGGTGAGCAGTTCTTC
CASSRTSQGVGEQFF
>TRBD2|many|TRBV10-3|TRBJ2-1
TGTGCCATCAGTGAGCGGACTAGCGGGAGTAATGAGCAGTTCTTC
CAISERTSGSNEQFF
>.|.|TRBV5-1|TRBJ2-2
TGCGCCAGCAGCTTCAACACCAACACCGGGGAGCTGTTTTTT
CASSFNTNTGELFF
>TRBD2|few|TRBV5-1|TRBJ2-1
TGCGCCAGCAGCTTACTAGCGGGAGCCGTCAATGAGCAGTTCTTC
CASSLLAGAVNEQFF
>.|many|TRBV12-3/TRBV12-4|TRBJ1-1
TGTGCCAGCAGCAAAGGACCTACGAACACTGAAGCTTTCTTT
CASSKGPTNTEAFF
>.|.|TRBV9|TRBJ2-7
TGTGCCAGCAGCGTTAATAGCGGACGAGTCTCCTACGAGCAGTACTTC
CASSVNSGRVSYEQYF
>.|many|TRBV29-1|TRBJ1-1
TGCAGCGTTGCTGGGCGGGCTGAAGCTTTCTTT
CSVAGRAEAFF
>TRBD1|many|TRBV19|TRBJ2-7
TGTGCCAGTAGTATAGGGACAGGGGGCGCCTACGAGCAGTACTTC
CASSIGTGGAYEQYF
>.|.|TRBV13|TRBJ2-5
TGTGCCAGCAGCTCCCAGGGGCGGCAAGAGACCCAGTACTTC
CASSSQGRQETQYF
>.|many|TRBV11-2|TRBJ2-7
TGTGCCAGCAGCTTAGAAAGGCGACGGGACGAGCAGTACTTC
CASSLERRRDEQYF
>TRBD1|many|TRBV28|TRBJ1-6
TGTGCCAGCAGTTTAAGCGTGGGACAGGGTGTTTCACCCCTCCACTTT
CASSLSVGQGVSPLHF
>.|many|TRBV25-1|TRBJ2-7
TGTGCCAGCGCCCAAGGGGACGAGCAGTACTTC
CASAQGDEQYF
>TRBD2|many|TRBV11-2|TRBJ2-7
TGTGCCAGCAGCTCAGGACTAGCGGGAGTCCCCCGTTTCGAGCAGTACTTC
CASSSGLAGVPRFEQYF
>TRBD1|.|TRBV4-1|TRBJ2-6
TGCGCCAGCAGCCCTTTGTTACAGGGGCGAAGCTCTGGGGCCAACGTCCTGACTTTC
CASSPLLQGRSSGANVLTF
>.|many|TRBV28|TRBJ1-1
TGTGCCAGCAGTTTACGAGCAAGGTACACTGAAGCTTTCTTT
CASSLRARYTEAFF
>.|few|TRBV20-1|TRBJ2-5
TGCAGTGCTCCTTGGACCGCCAAAGAGACCCAGTACTTC
CSAPWTAKETQYF
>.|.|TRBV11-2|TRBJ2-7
TGTGCCAGCAGCCCCCCGACAGACCCCTACGAGCAGTACTTC
CASSPPTDPYEQYF
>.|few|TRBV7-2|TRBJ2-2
TGTGCCAGCAGCTTACAGATAGCTATAAGGGGGGAGCTGTTTTTT
CASSLQIAIRGELFF
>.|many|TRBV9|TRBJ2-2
TGTGCCAGCAGCGTAGGGACGACGAACACCGGGGAGCTGTTTTTT
CASSVGTTNTGELFF